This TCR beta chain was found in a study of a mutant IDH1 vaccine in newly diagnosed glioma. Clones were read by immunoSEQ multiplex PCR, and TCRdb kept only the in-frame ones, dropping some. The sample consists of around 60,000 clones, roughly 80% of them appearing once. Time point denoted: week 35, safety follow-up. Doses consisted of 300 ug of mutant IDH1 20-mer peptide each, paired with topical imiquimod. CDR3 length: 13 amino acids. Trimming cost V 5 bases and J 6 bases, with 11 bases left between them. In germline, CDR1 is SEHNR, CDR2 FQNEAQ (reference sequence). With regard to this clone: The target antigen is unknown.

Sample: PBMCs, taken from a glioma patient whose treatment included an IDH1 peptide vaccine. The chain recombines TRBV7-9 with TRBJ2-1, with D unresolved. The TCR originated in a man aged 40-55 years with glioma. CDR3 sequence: CASSPEASNEQFF. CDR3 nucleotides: TGTGCCAGCAGCCCAGAGGCTAGCAATGAGCAGTTCTTC.